The rows below give T cell receptor beta chains drawn from one sample of a study of blood T cell repertoires in COVID-19. Generated by immunoSEQ multiplex PCR, the TCRdb table keeps only in-frame clones and is missing some. The sample comprises some 180,000 clones, roughly 85% of which are singletons, and around 20% rests with the top ten. Sequencing was carried out using PBMCs or T cells enriched from blood (not recorded which). All receptors derive from a woman in her 70s in a cohort exposed to, infected with or recovered from COVID-19 (not recorded which). Each CDR3 is given with its conserved first and last residue. D genes are given only for firm matches. Part of the rows lack a size; the others show once, few, many or a class for expanded clones.

-	TRBV7-9	TRBJ1-4	TRBD1	CASSYQGASNEKLFF	TGTGCCAGCAGCTACCAGGGGGCCTCTAATGAAAAACTGTTTTTT
once	TRBV9	TRBJ2-1	TRBD1	CASSHRQGLYNEQFF	TGTGCCAGCAGTCACAGACAGGGCTTATACAATGAGCAGTTCTTC
-	TRBV29-1	TRBJ2-2	TRBD2	CSVDPLLAPGGLDTGELFF	TGCAGCGTTGACCCCCTGCTGGCCCCGGGGGGGTTAGACACCGGGGAGCTGTTTTTT
-	TRBV19	TRBJ1-5	TRBD1	CASSIVGDRGNQPQHF	TGTGCCAGTAGTATAGTGGGGGACAGGGGCAATCAGCCCCAGCATTTT
-	TRBV5-1	TRBJ2-5	-	CASSSDNQETQYF	TGCGCCAGCAGCTCCGACAACCAAGAGACCCAGTACTTC
-	TRBV6-1	TRBJ2-3	-	CASSEARRADTQYF	TGTGCCAGCAGTGAAGCGCGGAGAGCAGATACGCAGTATTTT
-	TRBV11-3	TRBJ2-7	TRBD2	CASSLDLWAGGLYF	TGTGCCAGCAGCTTAGATCTGTGGGCGGGAGGACTGTACTTC
-	TRBV18	TRBJ2-7	TRBD2	CASSRETSGAVVYF	TGTGCCAGCTCACGAGAGACTAGCGGGGCAGTCGTGTACTTC
-	TRBV2	TRBJ1-5	TRBD1	CASSALGQGSSPQHF	TGTGCCAGCAGTGCCCTGGGACAGGGCTCTTCGCCCCAGCATTTT
-	TRBV7-2	TRBJ2-1	TRBD2	CASSKTLGGFSYNEQFF	TGTGCCAGCAGCAAAACCTTGGGGGGGTTCTCCTACAATGAGCAGTTCTTC
few	TRBV4-2	TRBJ1-1	-	CASSQVSLPSGEAFF	TGTGCCAGCAGCCAAGTGAGCCTCCCTAGCGGTGAAGCTTTCTTT
once	TRBV7-8	TRBJ1-5	TRBD1	CASSPRGQLRGYGNQPQHF	TGTGCCAGCAGCCCTAGGGGACAGCTTAGGGGTTATGGCAATCAGCCCCAGCATTTT